What follows is one TCR beta chain and its context. These data come from a study of T cells expressing NK-cell markers. The CDR3 totals 15 residues. CDR1 and CDR2 from the germline V gene are SGHTA and FQGTGA. For each CDR3 protein, TCRdb gives one entry from its re-call of the 5' RACE reads, without DNA. The listing records roughly 160,000 distinct CDR3 sequences. The sample comprised blood T cells: a sorted CD56 or NKG2C T cell subset, CD4+ or CD8+ T cells, or bulk PBMC T cells (not recorded which). The chain recombines TRBV7-3 with TRBJ2-3; absent DNA, TCRdb's TRBD1 call cannot be checked. This TCR was recovered from a woman aged 18 to 75 in good health. The chain's CDR3 is CASSLTRDPTDTQYF. Full variable domain (remainder filled in from reference TRBV7-3 and TRBJ2-3): GAGVSQTPSNKVTEKGKYVELRCDPISGHTALYWYRQSLGQGPEFLIYFQGTGAADDSGLPNDRFFAVRPEGSVSTLKIQRTERGDSAVYLCASSLTRDPTDTQYFGPGTRLTVL.